This TCR beta chain was observed in a study of T-cell reconstitution after alpha-beta-depleted transplantation in children. V lost 0 bases and J 2 bases, leaving 8 bases between the germline ends. The CDR3 spans 15 residues. This clonotype appeared many times. The TCRbeta library was prepared with unique molecular identifiers. Using its own MiXCR run on the PCR reads, TCRdb lists one record per CDR3 protein. Among hundreds of thousands of distinct CDR3 sequences listed, approximately 16% were seen once. This receptor was taken from a human donor who donated a stem cell graft to a child with acute myeloid leukemia. J is TRBJ2-1 and V is TRBV12-3 or TRBV12-4, with D unresolved. The material was PBMCs from the stem cell graft donor, obtained from the stem cell graft. The CDR3 protein is CASSLAKVPYNEQFF. As DNA, the CDR3 is TGTGCCAGCAGTTTAGCGAAAGTTCCCTACAATGAGCAGTTCTTC.